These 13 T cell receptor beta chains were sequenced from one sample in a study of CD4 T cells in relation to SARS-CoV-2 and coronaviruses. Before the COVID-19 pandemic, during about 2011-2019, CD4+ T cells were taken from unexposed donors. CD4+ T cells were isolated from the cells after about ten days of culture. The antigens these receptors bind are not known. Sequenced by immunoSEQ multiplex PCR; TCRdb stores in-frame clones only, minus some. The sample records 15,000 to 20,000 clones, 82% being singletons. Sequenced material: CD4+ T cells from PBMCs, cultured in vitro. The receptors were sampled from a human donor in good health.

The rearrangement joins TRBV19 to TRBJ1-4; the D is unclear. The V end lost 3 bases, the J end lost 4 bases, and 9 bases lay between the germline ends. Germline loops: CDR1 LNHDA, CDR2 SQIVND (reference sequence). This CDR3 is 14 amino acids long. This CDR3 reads CASSIGQYNEKLFF. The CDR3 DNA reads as TGTGCCAGTAGTATCGGGCAGTATAATGAAAAACTGTTTTTT.

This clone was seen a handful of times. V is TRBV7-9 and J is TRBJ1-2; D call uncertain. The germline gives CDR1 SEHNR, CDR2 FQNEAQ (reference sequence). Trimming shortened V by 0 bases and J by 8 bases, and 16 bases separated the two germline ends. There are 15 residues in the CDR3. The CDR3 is CASSLALNPTSGYTF. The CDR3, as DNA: TGTGCCAGCAGCTTAGCGCTGAACCCGACGAGCGGCTACACCTTC.

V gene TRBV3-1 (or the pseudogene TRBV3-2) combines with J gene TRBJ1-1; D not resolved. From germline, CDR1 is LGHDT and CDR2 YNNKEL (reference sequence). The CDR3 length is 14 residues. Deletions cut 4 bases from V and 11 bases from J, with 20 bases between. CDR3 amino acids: CASSRQEAFGWAFF. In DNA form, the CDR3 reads TGTGCCAGCAGCCGACAAGAGGCGTTCGGGTGGGCTTTCTTT.

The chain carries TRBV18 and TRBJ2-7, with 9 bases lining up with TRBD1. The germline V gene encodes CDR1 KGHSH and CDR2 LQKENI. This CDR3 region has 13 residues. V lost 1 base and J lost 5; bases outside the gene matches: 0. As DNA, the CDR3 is TGTGCCAGCTCACCACGGACAGGGGACGAGCAGTACTTC. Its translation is CASSPRTGDEQYF.

The CDR3 DNA follows: TGCGCCAGCAGCCCCCGGGACAGTTACAATGAGCAGTTCTTC. Its translation: CASSPRDSYNEQFF. The chain is built from TRBV5-1 and TRBJ2-1, with 7 bases that match TRBD1. The junction had 5 bases not matched to a gene; V was cut back by 4 bases and J by 4 bases. The CDR3 spans 14 residues. The germline CDR1 and CDR2 sequences are SGHRS and YFSETQ.

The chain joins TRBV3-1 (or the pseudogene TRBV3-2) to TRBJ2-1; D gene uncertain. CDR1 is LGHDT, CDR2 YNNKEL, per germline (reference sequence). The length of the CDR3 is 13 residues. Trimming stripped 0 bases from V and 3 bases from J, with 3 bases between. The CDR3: CASSQELYNEQFF. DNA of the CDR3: TGTGCCAGCAGCCAAGAACTCTACAATGAGCAGTTCTTC.

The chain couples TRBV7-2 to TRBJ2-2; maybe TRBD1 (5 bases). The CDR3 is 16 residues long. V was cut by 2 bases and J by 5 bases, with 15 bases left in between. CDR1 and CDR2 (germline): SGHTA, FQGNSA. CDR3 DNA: TGTGCCAGCAGCTTAAGTATAGGGGTAGGGACCGGGGAGCTGTTTTTT. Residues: CASSLSIGVGTGELFF.

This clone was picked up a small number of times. CDR3 protein: CASSVGPGRGTEAFF. For the CDR3, the DNA is TGTGCCAGCAGCGTAGGCCCCGGAAGGGGCACTGAAGCTTTCTTT. This chain joins TRBV9 and TRBJ1-1; perhaps TRBD1 as D (5 bases). CDR1 and CDR2 from the germline V gene are SGDLS and YYNGEE. V lost 0 bases and J 4 bases, leaving 13 bases between the germline ends. The CDR3 spans 15 residues.

The CDR3 sequence is CASRGWTGSTDTQYF. The CDR3 DNA is TGTGCCAGCCGAGGGTGGACAGGGAGCACAGATACGCAGTATTTT. The V gene is TRBV7-9, the J gene TRBJ2-3; 8 bases match TRBD1. Trimming at V came to 8 bases and at J to 0 bases, leaving 7 bases not matched to a gene. The CDR3 contains 15 residues. Germline CDR1 is SEHNR and CDR2 is FQNEAQ (reference sequence).

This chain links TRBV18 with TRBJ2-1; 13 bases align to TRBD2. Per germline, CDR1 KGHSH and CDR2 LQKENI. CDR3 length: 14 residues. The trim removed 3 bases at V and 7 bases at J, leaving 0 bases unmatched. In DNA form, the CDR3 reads TGTGCCAGCTCACCGGGACTAGCGGGGAATGAGCAGTTCTTC. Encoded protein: CASSPGLAGNEQFF.

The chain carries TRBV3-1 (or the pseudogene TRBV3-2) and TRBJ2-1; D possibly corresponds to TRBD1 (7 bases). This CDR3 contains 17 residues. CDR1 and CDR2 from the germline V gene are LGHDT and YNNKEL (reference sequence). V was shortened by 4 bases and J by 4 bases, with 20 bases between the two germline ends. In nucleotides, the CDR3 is TGTGCCAGCAGCCTTAGGGCAGGGGGACTCCGATACAATGAGCAGTTCTTC. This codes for CASSLRAGGLRYNEQFF.

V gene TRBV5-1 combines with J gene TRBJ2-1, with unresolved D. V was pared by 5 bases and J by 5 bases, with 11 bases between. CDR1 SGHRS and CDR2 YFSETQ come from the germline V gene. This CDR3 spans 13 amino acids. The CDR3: CASRIRVDNEQFF. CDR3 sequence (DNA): TGCGCCAGCAGGATCCGGGTCGACAATGAGCAGTTCTTC. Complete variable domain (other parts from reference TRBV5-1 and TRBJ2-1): KAGVTQTPRYLIKTRGQQVTLSCSPISGHRSVSWYQQTPGQGLQFLFEYFSETQRNKGNFPGRFSGRQFSNSRSEMNVSTLELGDSALYLCASRIRVDNEQFFGPGTRLTVL.

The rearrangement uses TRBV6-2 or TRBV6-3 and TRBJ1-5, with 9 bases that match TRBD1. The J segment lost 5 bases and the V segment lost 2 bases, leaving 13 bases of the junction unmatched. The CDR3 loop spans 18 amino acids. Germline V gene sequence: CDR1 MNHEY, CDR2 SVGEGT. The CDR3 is CASSYLEGQGRLHQPQHF. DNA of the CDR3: TGTGCCAGCAGTTACCTTGAGGGACAGGGTAGGCTTCATCAGCCCCAGCATTTT.